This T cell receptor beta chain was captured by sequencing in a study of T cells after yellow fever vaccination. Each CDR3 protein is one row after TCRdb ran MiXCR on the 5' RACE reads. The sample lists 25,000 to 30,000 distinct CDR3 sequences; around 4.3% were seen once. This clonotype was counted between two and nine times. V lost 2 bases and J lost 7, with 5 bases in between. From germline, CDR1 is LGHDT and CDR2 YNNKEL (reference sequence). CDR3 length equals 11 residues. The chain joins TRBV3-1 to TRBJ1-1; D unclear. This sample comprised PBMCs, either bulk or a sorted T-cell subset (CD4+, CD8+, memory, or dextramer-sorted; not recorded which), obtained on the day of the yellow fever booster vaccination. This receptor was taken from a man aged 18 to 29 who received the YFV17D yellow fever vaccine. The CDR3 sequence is CASSQRSEAFF. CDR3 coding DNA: TGTGCCAGCAGCCAAAGGAGTGAAGCTTTCTTT.